The 9 T cell receptor beta chains in this list originate from one sample, sequenced in a study of control samples from healthy donors and cancer patients. Sequenced by immunoSEQ multiplex PCR; TCRdb stores in-frame clones only, minus some. The sample consists of just over 150,000 clones, 85% to 90% of them appearing once. The sample comprised blood. These receptors all stem from a man aged 25 to 40 in good health.

The chain combines TRBV7-8 with TRBJ2-3, with D perhaps given as TRBD1 or TRBD2 (7 bases each). Germline values: CDR1 SGHVS, CDR2 FQNEAQ. This CDR3 has 15 amino acids. V gave up 5 bases and J gave up 0 bases, with 12 bases separating them. CDR3 region: CASSQGGSSTDTQYF. The CDR3 DNA sequence: TGTGCCAGCAGCCAGGGGGGGTCTAGCACAGATACGCAGTATTTT.

CDR3 in DNA: TGTGCCAGTAGTCATATCGAACGCCAGATCGGGGAGCTGTTTTTT. Amino acids: CASSHIERQIGELFF. The chain combines TRBV19 with TRBJ2-2; D gene ambiguous. Deletions cut 5 bases from V and 7 bases from J, with 17 bases between. Germline V gene lookup returns CDR1 LNHDA and CDR2 SQIVND (reference sequence). The length of the CDR3 is 15 residues.

The chain couples TRBV12-3 or TRBV12-4 to TRBJ2-2; 7 bases line up with TRBD1. J lost 1 base, V lost 9 bases, and 2 bases had no gene match. The length of the CDR3 is 13 residues. CDR3 bases: TGTGCCAGTGACAGGGAGAACACCGGGGAGCTGTTTTTT. This translates into CASDRENTGELFF.

A few counts support this clone. The chain couples TRBV7-9 to TRBJ1-1, with TRBD1 as a possible D gene (5 bases). Germline loops: CDR1 SEHNR, CDR2 FQNEAQ (reference sequence). Deletions cut 3 bases from V and 2 bases from J, with 13 bases between. The CDR3 sequence is 15 residues long. CDR3 protein: CASSFRQNLNTEAFF. The CDR3 DNA sequence: TGTGCCAGCAGCTTCAGACAGAACTTAAACACTGAAGCTTTCTTT.

The V and J genes are TRBV18 and TRBJ1-5; possibly TRBD1 for D (5 bases). CDR1 and CDR2 from the germline V gene are KGHSH and LQKENI. V was shortened by 3 bases and J by 5 bases, with 14 bases between the two germline ends. This CDR3 has 15 residues. The CDR3 DNA is TGTGCCAGCTCACCCCAGGGATGGGAGGATCAGCCCCAGCATTTT. Its protein product is CASSPQGWEDQPQHF.

This chain joins TRBV5-6 and TRBJ1-5, with TRBD1 as a possible D gene (5 bases). The germline CDR1 and CDR2 sequences are SGHDT and YYEEEE. The V end lost 1 base, the J end lost 6 bases, and 14 bases lay between the germline ends. The CDR3 extends over 15 amino acids. CDR3 sequence: CASSLQGGKFQPQHF. The CDR3 DNA sequence: TGTGCCAGCAGCTTGCAGGGAGGAAAATTTCAGCCCCAGCATTTT.

V usage is TRBV6-4 and J usage is TRBJ2-1; D is perhaps TRBD2 (6 bases). Germline CDR1 and CDR2: MRHNA and SNTAGT. V gave up 2 bases and J gave up 9 bases, with 11 bases separating them. The CDR3 loop spans 13 amino acids. CDR3 sequence reads: CASSDAEGTEQFF. CDR3 nucleotides: TGTGCCAGCAGTGACGCGGAGGGTACTGAGCAGTTCTTC.

The V gene is TRBV12-3 or TRBV12-4, the J gene TRBJ2-5, with D hard to call. The CDR3 extends over 13 amino acids. V dropped 2 bases and J dropped 2 bases, with 6 bases sitting between them. CDR3: CASSLPPQETQYF. The CDR3 DNA reads TGTGCCAGCAGTTTACCCCCACAAGAGACCCAGTACTTC.

The chain joins TRBV6-4 to TRBJ1-1; TRBD1 might be the D (6 bases). Between the trimmed V and J ends, which lost 6 bases and 4 bases, there was a span of 15 bases. The CDR3 sequence is 14 residues long. In germline, CDR1 is MRHNA, CDR2 SNTAGT. CDR3 DNA: TGTGCCAGCAGAGATACAACAGGGAGCACTGAAGCTTTCTTT. Encoded protein: CASRDTTGSTEAFF.